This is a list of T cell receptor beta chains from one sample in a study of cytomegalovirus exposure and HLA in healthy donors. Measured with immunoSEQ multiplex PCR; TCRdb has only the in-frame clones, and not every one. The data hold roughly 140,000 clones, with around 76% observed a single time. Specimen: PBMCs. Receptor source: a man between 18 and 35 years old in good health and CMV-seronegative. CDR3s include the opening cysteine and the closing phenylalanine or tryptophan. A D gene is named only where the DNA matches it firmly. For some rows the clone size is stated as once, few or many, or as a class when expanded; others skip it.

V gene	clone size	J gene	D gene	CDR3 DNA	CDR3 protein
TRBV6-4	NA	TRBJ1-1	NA	TGTGCCACCCGCCCCGCAGGGAGGGGGTACACTGAAGCTTTCTTT	CATRPAGRGYTEAFF
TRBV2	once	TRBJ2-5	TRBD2	TGTGCCAGTCATCAGATAGCGGGAGTAGAGACCCAGTACTTC	CASHQIAGVETQYF
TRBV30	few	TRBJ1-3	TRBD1	TGTGCCTGGAGTCGGGACAGAGTTTTCTCTGGAAACACCATATATTTT	CAWSRDRVFSGNTIYF
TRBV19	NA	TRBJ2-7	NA	TGTGCCAGTAGTTCAGATATTTCCTACGAGCAGTACTTC	CASSSDISYEQYF
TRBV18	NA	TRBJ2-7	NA	TGTGCCAGCTCACCAGCCGCCGGGAGCTCCTACGAGCAGTACTTC	CASSPAAGSSYEQYF
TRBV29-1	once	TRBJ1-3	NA	TGCAGCGCCAACAGGGTGGAAGTCTCTGGAAACACCATATATTTT	CSANRVEVSGNTIYF
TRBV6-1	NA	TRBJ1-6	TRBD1	TGTGCCAGCAGAGACAGGGGGCGGGATTCACCCCTCCACTTT	CASRDRGRDSPLHF
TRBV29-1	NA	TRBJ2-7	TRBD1	TGCAGCGTGAGGGGGGACAGGGGGACCTCCTACGAGCAGTACTTC	CSVRGDRGTSYEQYF
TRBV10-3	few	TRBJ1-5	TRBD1	TGTGCCATCAGTGATGGGACAGACTACAATCAGCCCCAGCATTTT	CAISDGTDYNQPQHF
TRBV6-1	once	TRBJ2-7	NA	TGTGCCAGCGGGTTTGGGGGGGCGACCTACGAGCAGTACTTC	CASGFGGATYEQYF
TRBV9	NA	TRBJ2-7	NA	TGTGCCAGCAGCAGACTAGACACCTCCTACGAGCAGTACTTC	CASSRLDTSYEQYF
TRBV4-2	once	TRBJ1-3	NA	TGTGCCAGCAGCCAACCCGACAGCTCTGGAAACACCATATATTTT	CASSQPDSSGNTIYF
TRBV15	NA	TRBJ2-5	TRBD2	TGTGCCACCAGCAGAGATCAGGGAGGGCCCCAAGAGACCCAGTACTTC	CATSRDQGGPQETQYF
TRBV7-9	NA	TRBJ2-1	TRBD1	TGTGCCAGCAGCTTCGTGGGGACAGATTACAATGAGCAGTTCTTC	CASSFVGTDYNEQFF
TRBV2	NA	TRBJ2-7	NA	TGTGCCAGCAGCGTGATGGGGGGGCCCTTCGACGAGCAGTACTTC	CASSVMGGPFDEQYF
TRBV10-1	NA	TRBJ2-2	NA	TGCGCCAGCAGTGGGGACACAAACCCCACAACCGGGGAGCTGTTTTTT	CASSGDTNPTTGELFF
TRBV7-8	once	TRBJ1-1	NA	TGTGCCAGCAGCTTGCGGGGGAACACTGAAGCTTTCTTT	CASSLRGNTEAFF
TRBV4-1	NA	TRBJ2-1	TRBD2	TGCGCCAGCAGCCAAGACGGGCTAGCGGGACCCTACAATGAGCAGTTCTTC	CASSQDGLAGPYNEQFF
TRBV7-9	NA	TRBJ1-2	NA	TGTGCCAGCAGCTTAGTGGCGGATGGCTACACCTTC	CASSLVADGYTF
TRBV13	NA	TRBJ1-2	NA	TGTGCCAGCAGCTCCAGGCGCTACAGGGTCTCTGGGGGCTACACCTTC	CASSSRRYRVSGGYTF
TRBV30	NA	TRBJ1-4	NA	TGTGCCTGGAGTGAGGGAGGGCGATTCCAGCCTGAAAAACTGTTTTTT	CAWSEGGRFQPEKLFF
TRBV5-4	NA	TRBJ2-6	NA	TGTGCCCTAGATTCGGGGTTGTCTGGGGCCAACGTCCTGACTTTC	CALDSGLSGANVLTF
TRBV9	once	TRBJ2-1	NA	TGTGCCAGCAGCGTACCCCAGGGGCCTGGCACCTACAATGAGCAGTTCTTC	CASSVPQGPGTYNEQFF
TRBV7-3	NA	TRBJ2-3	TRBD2	TGTGCCAGCAGCTTAGCGGGAGGACTCTCGGATACGCAGTATTTT	CASSLAGGLSDTQYF
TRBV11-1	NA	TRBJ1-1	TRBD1	TGTGCCAGCAGCTTAGCGCTTCATCCGAACAGGGGTAACACTGAAGCTTTCTTT	CASSLALHPNRGNTEAFF
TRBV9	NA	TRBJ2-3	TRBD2	TGTGCCAGCAGCGTAGAAGGGACTAGCGGGAGGAATACGCAGTATTTT	CASSVEGTSGRNTQYF
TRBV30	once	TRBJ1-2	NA	TGTGCCTGGAGTGTCGGGGGACTAGGTGGCTACACCTTC	CAWSVGGLGGYTF